Following are 13 T cell receptor beta chains from one sample sequenced in a study of regulatory T cells in long-lasting Graves disease. Time point in this sample: newly diagnosed GD, antithyroid drugs for less than 3 months. Generation of the TCR library employed RNA extracted from PBMCs. Combining iRepertoire HTBI primers with Arm-PCR of CDR3 regions, the authors built TCR beta libraries. MiXCR, applied by TCRdb to the multiplex PCR reads, yields one record per CDR3 protein. The sample yields approximately 300,000 distinct CDR3 sequences, 15% to 20% seen once. Sequenced material: peripheral blood mononuclear cells (PBMCs), taken at new diagnosis, from a patient treated with antithyroid drugs. Receptors were obtained from a female donor with Graves disease.

In its sample, this clonotype was seen many times. Written as DNA, the CDR3 is TGTGCCAGCAGCTCGCGGGGTTGGGGAGGGGTCACCGGGGAGCTGTTTTTT. Residues: CASSSRGWGGVTGELFF. The rearrangement uses TRBV11-2 and TRBJ2-2, with 7 bases matching TRBD2. From germline, CDR1 is SGHAT and CDR2 FQNNGV. With V trimmed by 4 bases and J by 4 bases, 12 bases remained unmatched. This CDR3 contains 17 residues.

This clonotype was seen many times. This CDR3 reads CASRIAGTLSEKLFF. In DNA, the CDR3 is TGTGCCAGCAGGATAGCGGGAACCCTAAGTGAAAAACTGTTTTTT. The chain carries TRBV12-3 or TRBV12-4 and TRBJ1-4; D is uncertain. With 6 bases removed from V and 7 bases from J, the gap between germline ends came to 18 bases. The CDR3 totals 15 residues.

This clonotype was observed many times. V gene TRBV28 combines with J gene TRBJ2-7; 15 nucleotides align to TRBD2. J was trimmed by 4 bases and V by 10 bases; bases with no gene match: 14. The CDR3 has 17 amino acids. Per the germline V gene, CDR1 is MDHEN and CDR2 is SYDVKM. The CDR3 spells CAIRGGGLAGGGYEQYF. Written as DNA, the CDR3 is TGTGCCATCAGGGGTGGGGGACTAGCGGGAGGCGGGTACGAGCAGTACTTC.

This clonotype was seen many times. The chain combines TRBV4-1 with TRBJ1-1, with a tentative D call TRBD1 (6 bases). There are 14 residues in the CDR3. Germline lookup yields CDR1 MGHRA and CDR2 YSYEKL. V lost 4 bases to trimming and J lost 8 bases, with 17 bases between them. CDR3 sequence (DNA): TGCGCCAGCAGCCCCCCGACAGGTCTTACGGAAGCTTTCTTT. Its translation is CASSPPTGLTEAFF.

The genes are TRBV7-9 and TRBJ2-1; no clear D. Trimming pared 1 base from V and 7 bases from J, leaving 8 bases between. This CDR3 has 13 amino acids. The germline CDR1 and CDR2 sequences are SEHNR and FQNEAQ (reference sequence). In DNA, the CDR3 is TGTGCCAGCAGCTTAGTAGTAGCTAATGAGCAGTTCTTC. Translated: CASSLVVANEQFF.

Many counts were recorded for this clonotype. The chain joins TRBV28 to TRBJ2-5; D may be TRBD2 (6 bases). V lost 2 bases and J 3 bases, leaving 7 bases between the germline ends. The CDR3 spans 13 residues. Germline V gene lookup returns CDR1 MDHEN and CDR2 SYDVKM. CDR3: CASSLGGEETQYF. The DNA of the CDR3 is TGTGCCAGCAGTTTAGGAGGGGAAGAGACCCAGTACTTC. Full variable domain (remainder filled in from reference TRBV28 and TRBJ2-5): DVKVTQSSRYLVKRTGEKVFLECVQDMDHENMFWYRQDPGLGLRLIYFSYDVKMKEKGDIPEGYSVSREKKERFSLILESASTNQTSMYLCASSLGGEETQYFGPGTRLLVL.

As concerns this clonotype: One end of the junction fails to match germline, which may point to a read error. This rearrangement joins TRBV5-1 to TRBJ1-2, with D perhaps TRBD1 (6 bases). CDR1 and CDR2 from the germline V gene are SGHRS and YFSETQ. CDR3 size: 14 residues. CDR3 protein: CASSLAGQYYDYTF. The CDR3 coding sequence is TGCGCCAGCAGCTTGGCTGGACAGTACTATGACTACACCTTC. The whole variable domain, filled in from reference TRBV5-1 and TRBJ1-2, reads KAGVTQTPRYLIKTRGQQVTLSCSPISGHRSVSWYQQTPGQGLQFLFEYFSETQRNKGNFPGRFSGRQFSNSRSEMNVSTLELGDSALYLCASSLAGQYYDYTFGSGTRLTVV.

This clonotype came up many times. This chain uses TRBV7-2 with TRBJ1-6; no clear D. The CDR3 consists of 12 residues. V lost 1 base, J lost 7 bases, and 2 bases lay in between. Per the germline V gene, CDR1 is SGHTA and CDR2 is FQGNSA. The CDR3: CASSLGNSPLHF. The CDR3 bases are TGTGCCAGCAGCTTAGGGAATTCACCCCTCCACTTT. The variable domain in full, with the rest retrieved from reference TRBV7-2 and TRBJ1-6, is GAGVSQSPSNKVTEKGKDVELRCDPISGHTALYWYRQSLGQGLEFLIYFQGNSAPDKSGLPSDRFSAERTGGSVSTLTIQRTQQEDSAVYLCASSLGNSPLHFGNGTRLTVT.

This clonotype came up many times. The chain carries TRBV24-1 and TRBJ2-4; a possible D gene is TRBD1 (6 bases). Per germline, CDR1 KGHDR and CDR2 SFDVKD. The length of the CDR3 is 11 residues. V dropped 3 bases and J dropped 14 bases, with 10 bases sitting between them. The CDR3: CATSDGQKEYF. The CDR3 DNA reads as TGTGCCACCAGTGATGGACAGAAAGAGTACTTC.

This clonotype has a count of ten or more. V usage is TRBV7-3 and J usage is TRBJ1-1; 7 nucleotides line up with TRBD1. There are 15 residues in the CDR3. The germline V gene has CDR1 SGHTA and CDR2 FQGTGA. V was clipped by 5 bases and J by 5 bases; unmatched bases: 11. The CDR3 loop reads CASSPTTGMGTEAFF. CDR3 nucleotide sequence: TGTGCCAGCAGCCCTACGACAGGGATGGGAACTGAAGCTTTCTTT. Drawing the rest from reference TRBV7-3 and TRBJ1-1, the complete variable domain is GAGVSQTPSNKVTEKGKYVELRCDPISGHTALYWYRQSLGQGPEFLIYFQGTGAADDSGLPNDRFFAVRPEGSVSTLKIQRTERGDSAVYLCASSPTTGMGTEAFFGQGTRLTVV.

The chain employs TRBV5-1 and TRBJ2-2; a possible D gene is TRBD1 (6 bases). The germline gives CDR1 SGHRS, CDR2 YFSETQ. The CDR3 is 15 amino acids. The ends were cut back, 2 bases at V and 1 base at J, with 9 bases in the middle. The DNA of the CDR3 is TGCGCCAGCAGCTTTGGACAGAGGAACACCGGGGAGCTGTTTTTT. Amino acids: CASSFGQRNTGELFF. The entire variable domain, with the rest obtained from reference TRBV5-1 and TRBJ2-2, is as follows: KAGVTQTPRYLIKTRGQQVTLSCSPISGHRSVSWYQQTPGQGLQFLFEYFSETQRNKGNFPGRFSGRQFSNSRSEMNVSTLELGDSALYLCASSFGQRNTGELFFGEGSRLTVL.

This clonotype was counted many times. CDR3 sequence reads: CASTLGGRGTGELFF. In DNA, the CDR3 is TGTGCCAGCACCCTTGGGGGGAGAGGGACCGGGGAGCTGTTTTTT. The chain couples TRBV12-3 or TRBV12-4 to TRBJ2-2; D perhaps matches TRBD2 (6 bases). The CDR3 runs to 15 residues. V lost 7 bases and J lost 5, with 17 bases in between.

This clonotype has more than one count but fewer than ten. For the CDR3, the DNA is TGCGCCAGCAGCTTGGCAGCGGGCGTTGACGAGCAGTACTTC. As protein: CASSLAAGVDEQYF. The chain combines TRBV5-1 with TRBJ2-7, with D perhaps TRBD2 (6 bases). Per germline, CDR1 SGHRS and CDR2 YFSETQ. V was cut by 0 bases and J by 5 bases, with 12 bases left in between. The CDR3 length is 14 residues.